The 32 T cell receptor beta chains reported below all come from one sample, sequenced in a study of T cells in Graves' hyperthyroidism and ophthalmopathy. The investigators amplified TCR beta CDR3 regions from RNA transcripts. TCR CDR3 underwent first-round RT-PCR with the HTBI primer set. TCRdb re-analysed the multiplex PCR reads in MiXCR, keeping a single row per CDR3 protein. In the table there are over 250,000 distinct CDR3 sequences, roughly 15% of which are singletons. Sequencing was carried out using blood. All receptors derive from a woman aged 40 to 49 with Graves' ophthalmopathy.

At least ten counts were recorded for this clonotype. This chain connects TRBV3-1 to TRBJ1-6; 7 bases fit TRBD1. The length of the CDR3 is 14 residues. V shed 4 bases and J 6 bases; nucleotides not matched to a gene: 3. Germline CDR1 LGHDT, CDR2 YNNKEL (reference sequence). CDR3 coding DNA: TGTGCCAGCAGCCCGGGACAGCTTAATTCACCCCTCCACTTT. It yields the protein CASSPGQLNSPLHF.

The chain uses TRBV4-1 and TRBJ1-1; D ambiguous. The CDR3 length is 15 residues. Germline lookup yields CDR1 MGHRA and CDR2 YSYEKL. V gave up 4 bases and J gave up 7 bases, with 19 bases separating them. The CDR3: CASSLVSMGAGEAFF. In nucleotides, the CDR3 is TGCGCCAGCAGCCTAGTATCGATGGGTGCGGGTGAAGCTTTCTTT.

This clonotype was seen ten or more times. The chain is built from TRBV11-2 and TRBJ2-5; D gene unclear. The CDR3 has 14 residues. V dropped 5 bases and J dropped 4 bases, with 14 bases sitting between them. Germline V lookup: CDR1 SGHAT, CDR2 FQNNGV. CDR3 in DNA: TGTGCCAGCAGCCCCGGGTGGCTGGGAGAGACCCAGTACTTC. As protein: CASSPGWLGETQYF. Full variable domain (outside the CDR3, taken from reference TRBV11-2 and TRBJ2-5): EAGVAQSPRYKIIEKRQSVAFWCNPISGHATLYWYQQILGQGPKLLIQFQNNGVVDDSQLPKDRFSAERLKGVDSTLKIQPAKLEDSAVYLCASSPGWLGETQYFGPGTRLLVL.

This clonotype was detected ten times or more. This chain links TRBV5-4 with TRBJ2-1; D unclear. The CDR3 totals 12 residues. The V end was cut by 4 bases, the J end by 4 bases, with 6 bases between. Germline values: CDR1 SGHNT, CDR2 YYREEE (reference sequence). Written as DNA, the CDR3 is TGTGCCAGCAGCCAGCGTTACAATGAGCAGTTCTTC. This translates into CASSQRYNEQFF.

There are many counts of this clonotype. V gene TRBV7-2 combines with J gene TRBJ1-2, with D hard to call. V lost 2 bases and J lost 4, with 5 bases in between. This CDR3 comprises 12 residues. CDR1 is SGHTA and CDR2 is FQGNSA in the germline V gene. CDR3 region: CASSLLGYGYTF. CDR3 nucleotide sequence: TGTGCCAGCAGCTTATTAGGCTATGGCTACACCTTC.

This clonotype was counted many times. The chain recombines TRBV2 with TRBJ2-7, with 10 bases fitting TRBD2. From germline, CDR1 is SNHLY and CDR2 FYNNEI. This CDR3 contains 15 residues. Losses at the gene ends were 5 bases for V and 4 bases for J; bases not matched to a gene: 8. CDR3 protein: CASSRPGLANYEQYF. As DNA, the CDR3 is TGTGCCAGCAGTAGGCCGGGACTAGCGAATTACGAGCAGTACTTC.

This clonotype has just a few counts. This chain joins TRBV10-3 and TRBJ1-2; the match to TRBD1 covers 8 bases. The CDR3 covers 15 residues. Germline lookup yields CDR1 ENHRY and CDR2 SYGVKD. V shed 5 bases and J 3 bases; nucleotides not matched to a gene: 8. This CDR3 is CAISKAGTGHYGYTF. The DNA of the CDR3 is TGTGCCATCAGTAAAGCCGGGACAGGACACTATGGCTACACCTTC.

The V gene is TRBV3-1, the J gene TRBJ1-1; D is ambiguous. Germline V lookup: CDR1 LGHDT, CDR2 YNNKEL (reference sequence). This CDR3 has 15 residues. Trimming stripped 0 bases from V and 6 bases from J, with 14 bases between. CDR3 loop: CASSQEYGDRAEAFF. Here the CDR3 DNA reads TGTGCCAGCAGCCAAGAATACGGGGATAGGGCTGAAGCTTTCTTT. The full variable domain, rest sourced from reference TRBV3-1 and TRBJ1-1, is DTAVSQTPKYLVTQMGNDKSIKCEQNLGHDTMYWYKQDSKKFLKIMFSYNNKELIINETVPNRFSPKSPDKAHLNLHINSLELGDSAVYFCASSQEYGDRAEAFFGQGTRLTVV.

The rearrangement joins TRBV11-2 to TRBJ1-1; D is unresolved. The V end lost 2 bases, the J end lost 1 base, and 11 bases lay between the germline ends. This CDR3 comprises 15 residues. Germline CDR1 is SGHAT and CDR2 is FQNNGV. Written as DNA, the CDR3 is TGTGCCAGCAGCTTACTTGCAGCCCCGAACACTGAAGCTTTCTTT. As protein: CASSLLAAPNTEAFF.

CDR3 DNA sequence: TGTGCCAGCAGTTTTTATTGGGGGCCTGGGGCCAACGTCCTGACTTTC. Residues: CASSFYWGPGANVLTF. The chain has TRBV27 and TRBJ2-6; TRBD1 might be the D (6 bases). The CDR3 is made up of 16 amino acids. Between the trimmed V and J ends, which lost 3 bases and 2 bases, there was a span of 11 bases. Germline V gives CDR1 MNHEY, CDR2 SMNVEV (reference sequence).

There are many counts of this clonotype. J is TRBJ1-1 and V is TRBV6-6, with unresolved D. The V gene's germline CDR1 is MNHNY and CDR2 SVGAGI (reference sequence). The V end lost 0 bases, the J end lost 3 bases, and 5 bases lay between the germline ends. CDR3 length: 13 residues. In DNA, the CDR3 is TGTGCCAGCAGTTACTCGGTGTACACTGAAGCTTTCTTT. Amino acid sequence: CASSYSVYTEAFF.

This clonotype was detected many times. The gene calls are TRBV3-1 and TRBJ1-2; weak D call: TRBD1 (6 bases). This CDR3 spans 14 amino acids. The V end lost 4 bases, the J end lost 2 bases, and 11 bases lay between the germline ends. The germline CDR1 and CDR2 sequences are LGHDT and YNNKEL (reference sequence). The CDR3 DNA reads TGTGCCAGCAGCCGAAGGACAGCGAACTATGGCTACACCTTC. Amino acid sequence: CASSRRTANYGYTF.

This clonotype came up many times. The V gene is TRBV10-3, the J gene TRBJ1-1; tentative D call: TRBD1 (5 bases). The CDR3 spans 13 residues. Germline values: CDR1 ENHRY, CDR2 SYGVKD. The ends were cut back, 6 bases at V and 5 bases at J, with 13 bases in the middle. Written as DNA, the CDR3 is TGTGCCATCAGACAGGCGGAGGGGACTGAAGCTTTCTTT. Translation: CAIRQAEGTEAFF.

The V and J genes are TRBV19 and TRBJ2-7; either TRBD1 or TRBD2 may supply D (6 bases each). Per germline, CDR1 LNHDA and CDR2 SQIVND (reference sequence). V lost 3 bases and J lost 5, with 20 bases in between. The CDR3 has 16 amino acids. DNA for the CDR3: TGTGCCAGTAGTATTTACCCCACACAGGGACTCCACGAGCAGTACTTC. It yields the protein CASSIYPTQGLHEQYF.

This clonotype has ten or more counts. J is TRBJ1-2 and V is TRBV7-2; no reliable D call. Germline CDR1 is SGHTA and CDR2 is FQGNSA. CDR3 length: 14 amino acids. The V gene lost 4 bases and the J gene lost 8 bases, with 17 bases spanning the gap. The CDR3 loop reads CASSSHGPNGGYTF. CDR3 bases: TGTGCCAGCAGCTCCCACGGCCCGAACGGGGGCTACACCTTC.

In this sample, this clonotype turned up many times. The CDR3 nucleotides read TGTGCCAGCATCGCCGGGGCAGGGGCTCGGGGCTACACCTTC. This encodes CASIAGAGARGYTF. The rearrangement links TRBV2 to TRBJ1-2, with D perhaps TRBD1 (6 bases). Germline V CDR1 and CDR2: SNHLY, FYNNEI. The V and J ends lost 7 bases and 8 bases respectively, with 20 bases between them. The CDR3 extends over 14 amino acids. Based on the CDR3 plus reference TRBV2 and TRBJ1-2, the full variable domain is EPEVTQTPSHQVTQMGQEVILRCVPISNHLYFYWYRQILGQKVEFLVSFYNNEISEKSEIFDDQFSVERPDGSNFTLKIRSTKLEDSAMYFCASIAGAGARGYTFGSGTRLTVV.

There are many counts of this clonotype. The V gene is TRBV20-1, the J gene TRBJ2-3, with 7 bases aligning to TRBD2. V lost 4 bases and J lost 6; bases outside the gene matches: 10. CDR1 and CDR2 (germline): DFQATT, SNEGSKA (reference sequence). The CDR3 consists of 14 residues. The CDR3 is CSATASGRRDTQYF. DNA of the CDR3: TGCAGTGCTACCGCTAGCGGTCGAAGGGATACGCAGTATTTT.

This chain uses TRBV4-1 with TRBJ2-5; D unresolved. V gave up 0 bases and J gave up 5 bases, with 13 bases separating them. Germline V CDR1 and CDR2: MGHRA, YSYEKL. The CDR3 contains 15 residues. Here the CDR3 DNA reads TGCGCCAGCAGCCAAGATTATTCGGTTGGGGAGACCCAGTACTTC. This codes for CASSQDYSVGETQYF.

This clonotype showed up just once. The chain joins TRBV6-2 or TRBV6-3 to TRBJ2-1; D is unresolved. Trimming took off 0 bases at V and 5 bases at J, with 8 bases between the two ends. There are 14 residues in the CDR3. Germline V CDR1 and CDR2: MNHEY, SVGEGT. The CDR3 DNA reads as TGTGCCAGCAGTTACTCGCTTGAGAACAATGAGCAGTTCTTC. Translation: CASSYSLENNEQFF.

This chain connects TRBV4-1 to TRBJ2-7; the D gene is possibly TRBD2 (6 bases). The CDR3 is 13 amino acids. Germline-derived CDR1 and CDR2 are MGHRA and YSYEKL. The CDR3, as DNA: TGCGCAGCGCGGTCCGTGGGGGGCTACGAGCAGTACTTC. This translates into CAARSVGGYEQYF.

The rearrangement links TRBV20-1 to TRBJ2-1; TRBD2 matches 7 bases. Trimming took 0 bases from V and 8 from J; bases not matched to a gene: 10. The CDR3 loop spans 15 amino acids. CDR1 DFQATT and CDR2 SNEGSKA come from the germline V gene (reference sequence). CDR3 loop: CSARDKAGRIHEQFF. CDR3 nucleotides: TGCAGTGCTAGAGATAAAGCGGGAAGGATCCATGAGCAGTTCTTC.

This clonotype was observed many times. The gene calls are TRBV27 and TRBJ2-3; tentative D call: TRBD2 (6 bases). The V gene's germline CDR1 is MNHEY and CDR2 SMNVEV (reference sequence). The V end was cut by 6 bases, the J end by 1 base, with 11 bases between. The CDR3 sequence is 14 residues long. The CDR3 DNA follows: TGTGCCAGCAGCTTGGGACTCGGCACAGATACGCAGTATTTT. Translating gives CASSLGLGTDTQYF.

This clonotype was detected only a few times. The chain recombines TRBV7-9 with TRBJ2-5; D gene uncertain. V lost 2 bases and J lost 1, with 8 bases in between. Germline V gene sequence: CDR1 SEHNR, CDR2 FQNEAQ (reference sequence). CDR3 length: 14 amino acids. CDR3 nucleotides: TGTGCCAGCAGCTTACGGGCAGCCCAAGAGACCCAGTACTTC. Translated, it gives CASSLRAAQETQYF.

The rearrangement uses TRBV28 and TRBJ2-5; either TRBD1 or TRBD2 may supply D (5 bases each). This CDR3 spans 15 amino acids. Trimming removed 5 bases at V and 0 bases at J, with 13 bases between. Germline lookup yields CDR1 MDHEN and CDR2 SYDVKM. This chain's CDR3 is CASSVTGTYQETQYF. The CDR3 DNA reads TGTGCCAGCAGTGTAACCGGGACGTACCAAGAGACCCAGTACTTC.

This clonotype occurred many times. The chain is built from TRBV2 and TRBJ2-1; TRBD2 matches 16 bases. J lost 8 bases, V lost 7 bases, and 11 bases had no gene match. Germline CDR1 and CDR2: SNHLY and FYNNEI. This CDR3 comprises 17 residues. The CDR3 DNA is TGTGCCAGCACCGGGGGGACTAGCGGGAGGGCCCTCGATGAGCAGTTCTTC. It encodes CASTGGTSGRALDEQFF.

This clonotype appeared many times. CDR3 in DNA: TGTGCCAGCAGCGCGACAGGGGGCGCGGGGAACACTGAAGCTTTCTTT. Residues: CASSATGGAGNTEAFF. V is TRBV9 and J is TRBJ1-1, with 10 bases lining up with TRBD1. The junction had 6 bases not matched to a gene; V was cut back by 3 bases and J by 1 base. CDR3 size: 16 residues. Germline values: CDR1 SGDLS, CDR2 YYNGEE.

V usage is TRBV7-9 and J usage is TRBJ2-1, with D possibly being TRBD1 or TRBD2 (5 bases each). The length of the CDR3 is 21 residues. CDR1 is SEHNR and CDR2 is FQNEAQ in the germline V gene (reference sequence). Between the trimmed V and J ends, which lost 0 bases and 8 bases, there was a span of 32 bases. CDR3 residues: CASSLAPSYALGLGHIDEQFF. Here the CDR3 DNA reads TGTGCCAGCAGCTTAGCGCCTAGCTACGCACTCGGACTTGGACATATCGATGAGCAGTTCTTC.

This clonotype was seen repeatedly, ten times or more. The chain employs TRBV10-3 and TRBJ2-1; 15 nucleotides align to TRBD2. Per the germline V gene, CDR1 is ENHRY and CDR2 is SYGVKD. This CDR3 has 15 amino acids. V shed 6 bases, J shed 7 bases, and the junction held 4 bases outside the gene matches. The CDR3 loop is CAISAGTSGGNEQFF. CDR3 sequence (DNA): TGTGCCATCAGCGCCGGGACTAGCGGGGGGAATGAGCAGTTCTTC.

This clonotype has at least ten counts. This chain joins TRBV11-2 and TRBJ2-5, with D uncertain. The length of the CDR3 is 14 residues. CDR1 is SGHAT, CDR2 FQNNGV, per germline. V was trimmed by 5 bases and J by 4 bases, leaving 14 bases between them. CDR3 in amino acids: CASSLRSPVETQYF. CDR3 nucleotide sequence: TGTGCCAGCAGCCTTAGATCTCCTGTAGAGACCCAGTACTTC.

This clonotype was counted ten times or more. The chain carries TRBV9 and TRBJ2-1, with 9 bases matching TRBD1. The length of the CDR3 is 14 residues. Looked up from germline, CDR1 is SGDLS and CDR2 is YYNGEE. J was trimmed by 6 bases and V by 6 bases; bases with no gene match: 7. CDR3 sequence reads: CASTKQGAGNEQFF. CDR3 DNA: TGTGCCAGCACTAAACAGGGGGCAGGCAATGAGCAGTTCTTC.

This clonotype was seen at least ten times. V gene TRBV28 combines with J gene TRBJ2-7; 10 bases are a match to TRBD1. V shed 7 bases and J 7 bases; nucleotides not matched to a gene: 13. The CDR3 runs 15 residues. The germline gives CDR1 MDHEN, CDR2 SYDVKM. Written as DNA, the CDR3 is TGTGCCAGCACCTCCTCGGGACAGGGGCTGGTGGAGCAGTACTTC. It specifies CASTSSGQGLVEQYF.

This clonotype was found many times. The chain joins TRBV12-3 or TRBV12-4 to TRBJ2-1; unclear D gene. The CDR3 contains 13 residues. Between the trimmed V and J ends, which lost 3 bases and 10 bases, there was a span of 13 bases. CDR3 loop: CASSFALYGEQFF. In DNA form, the CDR3 reads TGTGCCAGCAGTTTTGCGTTATATGGGGAGCAGTTCTTC.